Below are 7 T cell receptor beta chains sequenced from a single sample in a study of cytotoxic CD8 clonotypes in ibrutinib-treated CLL. Profiling relied on immunoSEQ multiplex PCR, and the TCRdb table lists in-frame clones only, not all of them. The data show around 70,000 clones, around nine tenths seen once. The specimen was PBMCs, collected after 12 months of ibrutinib treatment. Source of these receptors: a human donor with chronic lymphocytic leukemia.

The genes are TRBV6-1 and TRBJ2-3, with D perhaps TRBD1 or TRBD2 (5 bases each). The CDR3 is made up of 15 amino acids. Germline lookup yields CDR1 MNHNS and CDR2 SASEGT. Trimming took off 1 base at V and 8 bases at J, with 16 bases between the two ends. Here the CDR3 reads CASSEGGGSRGTQYF. The CDR3 DNA reads TGTGCCAGCAGTGAAGGAGGCGGGTCGAGGGGTACGCAGTATTTT.

V usage is TRBV29-1 and J usage is TRBJ1-1; a weak D match, TRBD1 (5 bases). This CDR3 contains 15 residues. Germline V gene lookup returns CDR1 SQVTM and CDR2 ANQGSEA. V lost 0 bases and J lost 0, with 11 bases in between. The chain's CDR3 is CSVEEGGLVNTEAFF. The CDR3 nucleotides are TGCAGCGTTGAAGAGGGGGGACTGGTGAACACTGAAGCTTTCTTT.

This chain uses TRBV6-1 with TRBJ2-1; 9 bases align to TRBD2. Trimming took 7 bases from V and 1 from J; bases not matched to a gene: 5. Per germline, CDR1 MNHNS and CDR2 SASEGT. The CDR3 is 15 amino acids. CDR3: CASIRAGGSYNEQFF. For the CDR3, the DNA is TGTGCCAGCATCCGAGCGGGAGGATCCTACAATGAGCAGTTCTTC.

This sequence joins TRBV19 and TRBJ1-2; no reliable D call. V gave up 9 bases and J gave up 4 bases, with 9 bases separating them. Per germline, CDR1 LNHDA and CDR2 SQIVND (reference sequence). CDR3 size: 11 residues. The CDR3 region is CASWVGYGYTF. CDR3 in DNA: TGTGCCAGCTGGGTAGGCTATGGCTACACCTTC.

The CDR3 DNA sequence: TGTGCCAGCAGCTTCTCAGGACTAGCGCAGTACTTC. The encoded protein is CASSFSGLAQYF. The chain is built from TRBV7-9 and TRBJ2-4, with 9 bases aligning to TRBD2. This CDR3 contains 12 residues. The germline CDR1 and CDR2 sequences are SEHNR and FQNEAQ (reference sequence). The junction had 4 bases not matched to a gene; V was cut back by 3 bases and J by 13 bases.

The chain couples TRBV9 to TRBJ1-3; no firm D call. V was clipped by 6 bases and J by 2 bases, with 9 bases between them. The CDR3 spans 13 residues. Per the germline V gene, CDR1 is SGDLS and CDR2 is YYNGEE. The CDR3 spells CASTRDAGNTIYF. The CDR3 DNA sequence: TGTGCCAGCACCAGAGACGCTGGAAACACCATATATTTT.

V and J are TRBV7-2 and TRBJ2-3; 8 bases align to TRBD2. Germline V gene data show CDR1 as SGHTA and CDR2 as FQGNSA. The junction had 4 bases not matched to a gene; V was cut back by 3 bases and J by 2 bases. CDR3 length equals 15 residues. CDR3 residues: CASSFRTSPTDTQYF. CDR3 coding DNA: TGTGCCAGCAGCTTCCGGACTAGCCCCACAGATACGCAGTATTTT.